These T cell receptor beta chains were read from a single sample in a study of cytomegalovirus exposure and HLA in healthy donors. Only in-frame clones appear in the TCRdb table, and some are missing; sequencing was by immunoSEQ multiplex PCR. The sample consists of some 160,000 clones, around 73% of them appearing once. Sequenced input: PBMCs. Receptor source: a man aged 55-75 years in good health and CMV-seronegative. The CDR3 runs from the conserved cysteine through the conserved F or W. A D gene is named only where the DNA matches it firmly. A clone size is listed for some rows: how often the clone was seen (once, few, many), or a class if it is expanded.

j_gene | d_gene | v_gene | len | abundance | CDR3nt | CDR3aa
TRBJ1-3 | - | TRBV30 | 13 | - | TGTGCCTCGGACAGTTTCTCTGGAAACACCATATATTTT | CASDSFSGNTIYF
TRBJ1-4 | - | TRBV7-2 | 16 | - | TGTGCCAGCAGCTTAGCGGGAGGGGCCTCTAATGAAAAACTGTTTTTT | CASSLAGGASNEKLFF
TRBJ2-7 | TRBD1 | TRBV2 | 14 | - | TGTGCCAGCAGGGGACAGGTCCCCTCCTACGAGCAGTACTTC | CASRGQVPSYEQYF
TRBJ2-5 | - | TRBV25-1 | 14 | - | TGTGCCAGCAGTGAATTTAGACAGCAAGAGACCCAGTACTTC | CASSEFRQQETQYF
TRBJ2-7 | TRBD2 | TRBV5-1 | 15 | - | TGCGCCAGCAGCCGGGTCCTAGCGGGGGGAGTGGAGCAGTACTTC | CASSRVLAGGVEQYF
TRBJ2-5 | - | TRBV7-2 | 16 | - | TGTGCCAGCAGCTTAGCGGAGGGGGGGGCCGCGGAGACCCAGTACTTC | CASSLAEGGAAETQYF
TRBJ2-7 | - | TRBV5-1 | 15 | - | TGCGCCAGCAGCTTGGCTGGACTAATCAGCACCGAGCAGTACTTC | CASSLAGLISTEQYF
TRBJ1-1 | - | TRBV30 | 12 | - | TGTGCCTGCCAACGGGGGAGCACTGAAGCTTTCTTT | CACQRGSTEAFF
TRBJ2-5 | TRBD1 | TRBV6-6 | 13 | - | TGTGCCTCCTCCGAAGGGGGCTCGAAGACCCAGTACTTC | CASSEGGSKTQYF
TRBJ1-5 | TRBD1 | TRBV7-9 | 16 | - | TGTGCCAGCAGCTTGGGGACAGGGGTTAGCAATCAGCCCCAGAATTTT | CASSLGTGVSNQPQNF
TRBJ2-7 | TRBD1 | TRBV15 | 15 | - | TGTGCCACCACCACGGGACAGGCGGGCTCCTACGAGCAGTACTTC | CATTTGQAGSYEQYF
TRBJ2-7 | TRBD1 | TRBV13 | 15 | once | TGTGCCAGCAGCTTAGGGACAGGGCTCGGGGACGAGCAGTACTTC | CASSLGTGLGDEQYF
TRBJ1-3 | TRBD1 | TRBV27 | 16 | - | TGTGCCAGCAGTTTCCCCGGGACAGGGAATGGAAACACCATATATTTT | CASSFPGTGNGNTIYF
TRBJ2-7 | TRBD1 | TRBV2 | 15 | few | TGTGCCAGCAGTGAGTTGGGACAGGGGTCCTACGAGCAGTACTTC | CASSELGQGSYEQYF